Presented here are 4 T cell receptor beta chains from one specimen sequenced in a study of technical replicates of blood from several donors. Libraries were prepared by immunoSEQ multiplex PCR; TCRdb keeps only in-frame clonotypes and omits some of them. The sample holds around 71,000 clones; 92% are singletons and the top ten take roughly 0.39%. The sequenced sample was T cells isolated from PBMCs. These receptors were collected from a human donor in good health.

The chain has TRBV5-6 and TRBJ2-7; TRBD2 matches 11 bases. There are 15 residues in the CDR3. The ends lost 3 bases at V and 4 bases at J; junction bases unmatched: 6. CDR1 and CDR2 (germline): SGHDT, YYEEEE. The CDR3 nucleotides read TGTGCCAGCAGCTACCCGGGACTAGCGGCTTACGAGCAGTACTTC. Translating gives CASSYPGLAAYEQYF. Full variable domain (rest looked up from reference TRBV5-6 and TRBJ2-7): DAGVTQSPTHLIKTRGQQVTLRCSPKSGHDTVSWYQQALGQGPQFIFQYYEEEERQRGNFPDRFSGHQFPNYSSELNVNALLLGDSALYLCASSYPGLAAYEQYFGPGTRLTVT.

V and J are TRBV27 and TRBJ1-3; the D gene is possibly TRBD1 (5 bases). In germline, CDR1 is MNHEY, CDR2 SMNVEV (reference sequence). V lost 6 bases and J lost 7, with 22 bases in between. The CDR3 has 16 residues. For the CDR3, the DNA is TGTGCCAGCAGGGAGGACGGGACTCTGGTGGGGAACACCATATATTTT. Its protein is CASREDGTLVGNTIYF.

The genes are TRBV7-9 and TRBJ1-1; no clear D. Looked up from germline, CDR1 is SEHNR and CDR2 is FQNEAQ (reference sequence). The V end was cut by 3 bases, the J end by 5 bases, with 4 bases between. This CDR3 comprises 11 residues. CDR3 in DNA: TGTGCCAGCAGCTTTAAAACTGAAGCTTTCTTT. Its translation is CASSFKTEAFF.

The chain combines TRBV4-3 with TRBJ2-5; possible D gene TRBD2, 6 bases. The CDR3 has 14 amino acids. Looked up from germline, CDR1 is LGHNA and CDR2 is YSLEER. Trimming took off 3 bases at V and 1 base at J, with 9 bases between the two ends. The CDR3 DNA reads TGCGCCAGCAGCCACCCGGGACTCCAAGAGACCCAGTACTTC. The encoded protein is CASSHPGLQETQYF.